This TCR beta chain was sequenced for a study of T cell repertoires in cytomegalovirus infection. As for this clonotype: Its antigen remains unidentified.

Each CDR3 protein is one row after TCRdb ran MiXCR on the reads. The sample records approximately 150,000 distinct CDR3 sequences, about a sixth being singletons. The study's findings and limits: CMV-specific TCR beta clonotypes restricted by HLA-C were the ones dominating the ex vivo response.

The CDR3 is 14 residues long. CDR1 is SGHVS and CDR2 is FQNEAQ in the germline V gene. Trimming took 5 bases from V and 3 from J; bases not matched to a gene: 6. This sequence was found in a human donor in good health (CMV status not recorded). Some clones in this sample may be carry-over from other donors' samples. The rearrangement uses TRBV7-8 and TRBJ2-7; 8 bases agree with TRBD2. Sequenced material: CD8+ T cells from PBMCs. CDR3 sequence: CASSPGGGYYEQYF. DNA of the CDR3: TGTGCCAGCAGCCCGGGCGGGGGGTACTACGAGCAGTACTTC.